The sample holds one count of the clone carrying this TCR beta chain. CDR3 length: 13 residues. Trimming pared 0 bases from V and 3 bases from J, leaving 5 bases between. The germline V gene encodes CDR1 SGHTA and CDR2 FQGTGA. The data were obtained in a study of control samples from healthy donors and cancer patients. Sequencing used immunoSEQ multiplex PCR; TCRdb keeps in-frame clones, though not all of them. The sample lists tens of thousands of clones; about 82% were seen once. The chain links TRBV7-3 to TRBJ1-1; tentatively, D is TRBD1 (5 bases). The receptor's source is a man under 40 in good health. Sequencing input: blood. CDR3 sequence reads: CASSLTRDTEAFF. The DNA for the CDR3 is TGTGCCAGCAGCTTAACCAGGGACACTGAAGCTTTCTTT.